The entry below describes one TCR beta chain. This entry belongs to a study of blood T cell repertoires in COVID-19. Looking at the study overall: Whether acute or convalescent, the COVID-19 samples came from the United States, Italy and Spain.

CDR3 length: 15 residues. The V gene end was trimmed by 0 bases and the J gene end by 8 bases; junction bases not matched to a gene: 8. CDR1 LGHNA and CDR2 YNFKEQ come from the germline V gene. Some clones are missing from TCRdb's copy, which holds only in-frame ones; the method was immunoSEQ multiplex PCR. The sample has some 130,000 clones, roughly 80% seen once; the top ten hold under 1.5%. The rearrangement joins TRBV4-2 to TRBJ1-2, with 8 bases lining up with TRBD1. This TCR derives from a man aged 55 to 70 with acute or convalescent COVID-19. Sequencing input: peripheral blood. In nucleotides, the CDR3 is TGTGCCAGCAGCCAAGATCCCAGGGGGCAGGGGGGCTACACCTTC. Protein sequence: CASSQDPRGQGGYTF.